This T cell receptor (beta chain) was recovered during a study of blood T cell repertoires in COVID-19. About the research overall: The United States, Italy and Spain provided the acute and convalescent COVID-19 samples. T cells, B-cell-depleted T cells, or PBMCs supplied cDNA or gDNA.

A Seattle source enrolled patients during active infection and followed them longitudinally. Under the authors' procedure: Scientists estimated how many nucleated cells there were by amplifying reference gene primers. This table comes from immunoSEQ multiplex PCR, and its TCRdb copy is limited to in-frame clones, with some not included. The V and J calls and clone size were taken over from that table, and D and trimming were inferred from the DNA. The sample has a few hundred thousand clones; 70% to 90% are singletons. CDR3 length: 12 amino acids. Trimming at V came to 4 bases and at J to 16 bases, leaving 9 bases not matched to a gene.

Sequenced material: peripheral blood. This TCR was sampled from a woman aged 45-65 years with COVID-19, enrolled during active disease. This chain uses TRBV12-3 or TRBV12-4 with TRBJ1-4; 7 bases agree with TRBD1. The DNA of the CDR3 is TGTGCCAGCAGTTCCGGACAGGTTTTCCGGTTTTTT. Amino acid sequence: CASSSGQVFRFF.